The rows below give T cell receptor beta chains drawn from one sample of a study of T cell responses to AZD1222 COVID-19 vaccine. Clones were read by immunoSEQ multiplex PCR, and TCRdb kept only the in-frame ones, dropping some. The table shows roughly 70,000 clones, with 85% to 95% occurring only once. The sample was peripheral blood, taken 28 days after the second dose of the MenACWY control vaccine. The receptors derive from an adult who received the MenACWY meningococcal vaccine as a control. The CDR3 runs from the conserved cysteine through the conserved F or W. A clone size is listed for some rows: how often the clone was seen (once, few, many), or a class if it is expanded.

v_gene | abundance | len | CDR3aa
TRBV4-1 | NA | 13 | CASSQGGEYEQYF
TRBV5-4 | NA | 18 | CASSPGTSGRGVPYEQYF
TRBV7-9 | NA | 13 | CASSLEGPRTQYF
TRBV18 | NA | 13 | CASLPGQNTEAFF
TRBV6-6 | NA | 11 | CASSDRAYAFF
TRBV7-9 | NA | 13 | CASTQGEGLPQHF
TRBV5-1 | NA | 16 | CASSLVVGLNTGELFF
TRBV3-1/TRBV3-2 | NA | 15 | CASSPSGTIKETQYF
TRBV18 | NA | 16 | CASSPGRTGRFTEAFF
TRBV9 | NA | 14 | CASSVADRAYEQYF
TRBV6-2/TRBV6-3 | NA | 12 | CASSYLEETQYF
TRBV9 | NA | 14 | CASSVVSNTGELFF
TRBV30 | once | 14 | CAWSGSAINEKLFF
TRBV19 | NA | 13 | CASGRGGTDTQYF
TRBV30 | NA | 16 | CAWRAGGVSGANVLTF
TRBV7-6 | once | 19 | CASSSSPRGDLIGTDTQYF
TRBV5-4 | NA | 15 | CASSLAGGRTDTQYF
TRBV12-3/TRBV12-4 | NA | 10 | CASSGGDSAF
TRBV19 | NA | 14 | CASSPSLRGETQYF
TRBV18 | NA | 15 | CASSPRASSGNTIYF
TRBV5-8 | once | 15 | CASTEGVHINQPQHF
TRBV30 | NA | 12 | CACSEGNTEAFF
TRBV30 | NA | 15 | CAWSPPGQGLGEQYF
TRBV6-4 | NA | 17 | CASSVIRDSGPGNTIYF
TRBV28 | NA | 14 | CASRPGSYNSPLHF
TRBV30 | few | 12 | CAWRGAGTAQHF
TRBV7-8 | NA | 15 | CASSFRTGWNYGYTF